This is a list of T cell receptor beta chains from one sample in a study of cytomegalovirus exposure and HLA in healthy donors. Here immunoSEQ multiplex PCR was the method, and the copy in TCRdb shows in-frame clones only, minus some. This table has 150,000 to 200,000 clones, around 83% appearing once. Material: PBMCs. The receptors come from a young man in good health and CMV-seropositive. The CDR3 runs from the conserved cysteine through the conserved F or W. The D gene is left open where the match is weak. Clone size, where shown, is once, few, many, or a class for clones that have expanded.

TRBJ2-1 | once | TRBD1 | TRBV9 | CASSGRQGGRNEQFF | TGTGCCAGCAGCGGACGACAGGGTGGGCGAAATGAGCAGTTCTTC
TRBJ1-5 | few | - | TRBV18 | CASSPEGNQPQHF | TGTGCCAGCTCACCCGAGGGCAATCAGCCCCAGCATTTT
TRBJ2-3 | few | - | TRBV7-5 | CARSSGLAGSDTQYF | TGTGCCAGAAGCTCGGGACTAGCGGGATCAGATACGCAGTATTTT
TRBJ2-2 | - | TRBD1 | TRBV7-6 | CASSLVGTGNTGELFF | TGTGCCAGCAGCTTAGTCGGGACAGGGAACACCGGGGAGCTGTTTTTT
TRBJ2-7 | - | - | TRBV11-1 | CASSNRDITYEQYF | TGTGCCAGCAGCAACCGGGACATAACCTACGAGCAGTACTTC
TRBJ2-3 | - | TRBD1 | TRBV10-1 | CASSEGQGTDTQYF | TGCGCCAGCAGTGAGGGACAGGGCACAGATACGCAGTATTTT
TRBJ2-3 | - | TRBD2 | TRBV5-4 | CASSLEAGGPDTQYF | TGTGCCAGCAGCTTGGAGGCGGGGGGGCCGGATACGCAGTATTTT
TRBJ2-3 | - | - | TRBV7-9 | CASSLASLAPGVDTQYF | TGTGCCAGCAGCTTAGCGTCTCTAGCCCCTGGGGTGGATACGCAGTATTTT
TRBJ2-5 | - | TRBD2 | TRBV7-8 | CASSLMGIGLAGALDQETQYF | TGTGCCAGCAGCTTAATGGGAATAGGACTAGCGGGGGCCCTCGATCAAGAGACCCAGTACTTC
TRBJ2-7 | - | - | TRBV6-5 | CASSFQEASYEQYF | TGTGCCAGCAGCTTCCAGGAGGCTTCCTACGAGCAGTACTTC
TRBJ2-1 | - | - | TRBV6-5 | CASSYSRGSSYNEQFF | TGTGCCAGCAGTTACTCGAGGGGGAGCTCCTACAATGAGCAGTTCTTC
TRBJ1-4 | few | TRBD1 | TRBV6-6 | CASSINRGRNEKLFF | TGTGCCAGCAGTATTAACAGGGGGCGAAATGAAAAACTGTTTTTT
TRBJ2-1 | - | TRBD2 | TRBV5-1 | CASSLGTSDYNEQFF | TGCGCCAGCAGCTTGGGGACTAGCGACTACAATGAGCAGTTCTTC
TRBJ1-5 | - | - | TRBV2 | CASSEAWGPAQPQHF | TGTGCCAGCAGTGAAGCGTGGGGGCCCGCCCAGCCCCAGCATTTT
TRBJ2-7 | - | - | TRBV9 | CASSVGNYEQYF | TGTGCCAGCAGCGTAGGTAACTACGAGCAGTACTTC
TRBJ2-1 | - | - | TRBV15 | CATSRDSLSVNEQFF | TGTGCCACCAGCAGAGATTCTCTATCGGTCAATGAGCAGTTCTTC
TRBJ2-5 | few | TRBD2 | TRBV5-6 | CASSLGLAGGLRETQYF | TGTGCCAGCAGCCTGGGACTAGCGGGGGGGCTGAGAGAGACCCAGTACTTC
TRBJ2-2 | - | - | TRBV5-1 | CASSFRAGNTGELFF | TGCGCCAGCAGCTTCCGGGCGGGAAACACCGGGGAGCTGTTTTTT